These 25 T cell receptor beta chains came from one sample sequenced in a study of Graves' ophthalmopathy and Graves' hyperthyroidism. Amplifying from RNA transcripts, the study obtained TCR beta CDR3 regions. First-round RT-PCR used HTBI primers; second-round multiplex PCR followed. TCRdb processed the multiplex PCR reads anew with MiXCR; each CDR3 protein has one entry. Of 600,000 to 700,000 distinct CDR3 sequences listed, 35% to 45% are singletons. The sample comprised peripheral blood. The receptors stem from an adult man with Graves' ophthalmopathy.

This clonotype has at least ten counts. The J gene is TRBJ1-6, the V gene TRBV4-1, with D possibly TRBD1 on 6 matching bases. The germline V and J ends were trimmed by 4 bases and 4 bases, with 8 bases remaining between them. The length of the CDR3 is 14 residues. Germline CDR1 is MGHRA and CDR2 is YSYEKL. The CDR3 coding sequence is TGCGCCAGCAGCCCCACAGGGTATAATTCACCCCTCCACTTT. This gives the protein CASSPTGYNSPLHF.

This clonotype appeared many times. As DNA, the CDR3 is TGTGCCAGCAGTGAAGTTAGGACAGCCGGGGATGGCTACACCTTC. This sequence encodes CASSEVRTAGDGYTF. The chain couples TRBV2 to TRBJ1-2; a possible D gene is TRBD1 (6 bases). The CDR3 sequence is 15 residues long. Germline V gives CDR1 SNHLY, CDR2 FYNNEI. V gave up 1 base and J gave up 6 bases, with 15 bases separating them.

As regards this clonotype: No conserved phenylalanine or tryptophan is present at the end of the CDR3, so a read error is the likely explanation. The V call is TRBV7-8, the J call TRBJ1-1; the D is unclear. V lost 8 bases, J lost 4 bases, and 5 bases lay in between. Germline values: CDR1 SGHVS, CDR2 FQNEAQ. The CDR3 contains 10 residues. CDR3 DNA: TGTGCCAGCGGTGGCACTGAAGCTTTCCTT. This sequence encodes CASGGTEAFL.

A word on this clonotype: In this CDR3 the conserved last residue, phenylalanine or tryptophan, is missing, so a read error is likely. Because the CDR3's place on the DNA is in doubt, the DNA is left out and the CDR3 is given as listed by TCRdb. This chain uses TRBV19 with TRBJ1-4; TRBD1, the D gene given by the table, was not confirmed from the DNA. The germline CDR1 and CDR2 sequences are LNHDA and SQIVND (reference sequence). The CDR3 sequence runs 9 residues, both termini included. The CDR3 sequence: CASSYTDRV.

This clonotype was counted ten times or more. The V gene is TRBV2, the J gene TRBJ1-4, with D hard to call. The CDR3 extends over 13 amino acids. Germline lookup yields CDR1 SNHLY and CDR2 FYNNEI. V was clipped by 8 bases and J by 8 bases, with 15 bases between them. The CDR3 here is CASLYRVREKLFF. CDR3 DNA: TGTGCCAGCCTATACCGGGTGAGAGAAAAACTGTTTTTT.

Ten or more counts support this clonotype. The rearrangement links TRBV12-3 or TRBV12-4 to TRBJ1-2; D remains unclear. CDR3 size: 13 residues. The germline V and J ends were trimmed by 2 bases and 3 bases, with 7 bases remaining between them. The CDR3 sequence: CASSLRGYYGYTF. DNA for the CDR3: TGTGCCAGCAGTTTACGCGGTTACTATGGCTACACCTTC.

Comments on this clonotype: In this CDR3 the conserved last residue, phenylalanine or tryptophan, is missing, so a read error is likely. The chain is built from TRBV10-3 and TRBJ2-7, with TRBD1 identical over 7 bases. The CDR3 totals 17 residues. V dropped 0 bases and J dropped 3; count of bases not matched to a gene: 11. The germline V gene has CDR1 ENHRY and CDR2 SYGVKD. CDR3 bases: TGTGCCATCAGTGAGTCACCATCCTCGACAGGGCGCTACGAGCAGTACTAC. Amino acid sequence: CAISESPSSTGRYEQYY.

This clonotype was seen ten or more times. This rearrangement joins TRBV15 to TRBJ1-1; D is unresolved. Germline V gives CDR1 LNHNV, CDR2 YYDKDF (reference sequence). V was shortened by 3 bases and J by 1 base, with 9 bases between the two germline ends. This CDR3 region has 14 residues. The CDR3 DNA sequence: TGTGCCACCAGCAGTGGGTGGGAGAACACTGAAGCTTTCTTT. Protein sequence: CATSSGWENTEAFF.

The chain combines TRBV7-2 with TRBJ2-5; 9 bases are a match to TRBD1. V lost 4 bases, J lost 4 bases, and 7 bases stayed unmatched. The CDR3 consists of 15 residues. CDR1 is SGHTA and CDR2 is FQGNSA in the germline V gene. The CDR3 nucleotides are TGTGCCAGCAGCTCCGGACAGGGGAGGGGAGAGACCCAGTACTTC. It is translated as CASSSGQGRGETQYF.

The table lists this clonotype with a count of one. The chain links TRBV29-1 to TRBJ1-2, with 10 bases aligning to TRBD1. Looked up from germline, CDR1 is SQVTM and CDR2 is ANQGSEA. Germline trimming cut 5 bases from V and 3 bases from J; bases unmatched to any gene: 9. This CDR3 spans 15 amino acids. The CDR3 sequence: CSVRGQGQVDYGYTF. Written as DNA, the CDR3 is TGCAGCGTTAGGGGACAGGGGCAGGTCGACTATGGCTACACCTTC.

The chain is built from TRBV7-3 and TRBJ1-2, with a tentative D call TRBD1 (6 bases). The CDR3 covers 16 residues. Germline CDR1 reads SGHTA; CDR2 reads FQGTGA. V lost 5 bases to trimming and J lost 4 bases, with 20 bases between them. CDR3 loop: CASSLTGGASPYGYTF. The CDR3 DNA reads TGTGCCAGCAGCCTCACCGGGGGGGCTTCGCCCTATGGCTACACCTTC.

There are many counts of this clonotype. The gene calls are TRBV3-1 and TRBJ2-7, with a weak D call TRBD1 (6 bases). Germline CDR1 reads LGHDT; CDR2 reads YNNKEL (reference sequence). The CDR3 length is 15 residues. Trimming stripped 4 bases from V and 3 bases from J, with 16 bases between. CDR3 in DNA: TGTGCCAGCAGCCCAGCACCGGGACAACGCTACGAGCAGTACTTC. Translated: CASSPAPGQRYEQYF.

This clonotype was seen a few times. The chain combines TRBV7-2 with TRBJ1-3; D gene uncertain. The CDR3 consists of 14 residues. V was cut by 8 bases and J by 0 bases, with 11 bases left in between. The germline V gene encodes CDR1 SGHTA and CDR2 FQGNSA. The DNA for the CDR3 is TGTGCCAGCGGACCTCGGGGCTCTGGAAACACCATATATTTT. Protein sequence: CASGPRGSGNTIYF.

This clonotype was observed many times. The chain uses TRBV19 and TRBJ2-2; no clear D gene. V lost 8 bases to trimming and J lost 5 bases, with 6 bases between them. The CDR3 is made up of 11 amino acids. CDR1 LNHDA and CDR2 SQIVND come from the germline V gene (reference sequence). The CDR3 nucleotides are TGTGCCAGTTCGTGGACCGGGGAGCTGTTTTTT. Translation: CASSWTGELFF.

This chain connects TRBV7-2 to TRBJ2-7; no firm D call. V was shortened by 5 bases and J by 0 bases, with 14 bases between the two germline ends. The CDR3 covers 15 residues. Germline CDR1 is SGHTA and CDR2 is FQGNSA. The CDR3 coding sequence is TGTGCCAGCAGCGTTGGTCAGCTGAGCTCCTACGAGCAGTACTTC. As protein: CASSVGQLSSYEQYF.

V gene TRBV29-1 combines with J gene TRBJ1-1, with 7 bases that match TRBD1. The CDR3 has 12 amino acids. Trimming cost V 7 bases and J 4 bases; bases outside gene matches: 6. In germline, CDR1 is SQVTM, CDR2 ANQGSEA. CDR3 region: CSAVQGSTEAFF. CDR3 DNA: TGCAGCGCTGTACAGGGGAGCACTGAAGCTTTCTTT.

V and J are TRBV18 and TRBJ1-2; D is possibly TRBD1 (5 bases). The length of the CDR3 is 15 residues. V lost 4 bases to trimming and J lost 0 bases, with 12 bases between them. Germline V CDR1 and CDR2: KGHSH, LQKENI. The CDR3 nucleotides read TGTGCCAGCTCACGCCAGGGAGAAACTAACTATGGCTACACCTTC. Protein: CASSRQGETNYGYTF.

The chain combines TRBV5-1 with TRBJ2-6, with D hard to call. Trimming took off 0 bases at V and 2 bases at J, with 12 bases between the two ends. This CDR3 region has 17 residues. Germline V lookup: CDR1 SGHRS, CDR2 YFSETQ. CDR3 nucleotides: TGCGCCAGCAGCTTGGGCTTCGGGCTAACTGGGGCCAACGTCCTGACTTTC. Its protein is CASSLGFGLTGANVLTF.

This clonotype was detected many times. The V gene is TRBV5-1, the J gene TRBJ1-1; D is unclear. The V gene's germline CDR1 is SGHRS and CDR2 YFSETQ. V lost 0 bases and J 3 bases, leaving 12 bases between the germline ends. There are 15 residues in the CDR3. CDR3 DNA: TGCGCCAGCAGCTTGGACGGCACCGGGGACACTGAAGCTTTCTTT. Its translation: CASSLDGTGDTEAFF.

About this clonotype: One end of the junction varies from germline; a read error may be responsible. This chain links TRBV24-1 with TRBJ2-6; the D gene is possibly TRBD1 (6 bases). The CDR3 has 12 amino acids. Germline CDR1 and CDR2: KGHDR and SFDVKD. The CDR3 reads CATSDTDRSRAF. For the CDR3, the DNA is TGTGCCACCAGTGACACAGACAGGTCTCGAGCTTTC.

The chain is built from TRBV19 and TRBJ2-7, with D possibly matching TRBD2 (6 bases). The V end was cut by 1 base, the J end by 2 bases, with 9 bases between. This CDR3 contains 14 residues. Germline values: CDR1 LNHDA, CDR2 SQIVND (reference sequence). CDR3 nucleotides: TGTGCCAGTAGTATAGGGACTACGCCCTACGAGCAGTACTTC. It encodes CASSIGTTPYEQYF. Complete variable domain (other parts from reference TRBV19 and TRBJ2-7): DGGITQSPKYLFRKEGQNVTLSCEQNLNHDAMYWYRQDPGQGLRLIYYSQIVNDFQKGDIAEGYSVSREKKESFPLTVTSAQKNPTAFYLCASSIGTTPYEQYFGPGTRLTVT.

This clonotype has at least ten counts. J is TRBJ2-7 and V is TRBV19; 10 nucleotides line up with TRBD1. Germline V lookup: CDR1 LNHDA, CDR2 SQIVND (reference sequence). The CDR3 is 15 residues long. V lost 5 bases to trimming and J lost 2 bases; unmatched junction nucleotides: 6. This CDR3 reads CASSSRQGATYEQYF. Here the CDR3 DNA reads TGTGCCAGTAGTTCTCGACAGGGGGCGACCTACGAGCAGTACTTC. The full variable domain, in which reference TRBV19 and TRBJ2-7 provide the parts outside the CDR3, is DGGITQSPKYLFRKEGQNVTLSCEQNLNHDAMYWYRQDPGQGLRLIYYSQIVNDFQKGDIAEGYSVSREKKESFPLTVTSAQKNPTAFYLCASSSRQGATYEQYFGPGTRLTVT.

This chain uses TRBV7-9 with TRBJ2-7, with a tentative D call TRBD2 (5 bases). The germline V and J ends were trimmed by 4 bases and 2 bases, with 12 bases remaining between them. The CDR3 length is 14 residues. Germline V gives CDR1 SEHNR, CDR2 FQNEAQ (reference sequence). DNA for the CDR3: TGTGCCAGCAGCTACCACAGCGGAACCTACGAGCAGTACTTC. This translates into CASSYHSGTYEQYF.

This clonotype appeared many times. The genes are TRBV7-9 and TRBJ2-6; D possibly corresponds to TRBD2 (6 bases). This CDR3 spans 15 amino acids. Trimming took off 3 bases at V and 1 base at J, with 7 bases between the two ends. Germline CDR1 reads SEHNR; CDR2 reads FQNEAQ (reference sequence). DNA for the CDR3: TGTGCCAGCAGCTTCGGGACTTCTGGGGCCAACGTCCTGACTTTC. This sequence encodes CASSFGTSGANVLTF.

This sequence joins TRBV10-3 and TRBJ1-6, with TRBD1 identical over 8 bases. The CDR3 has 11 amino acids. Unmatched junction bases numbered 4, after V lost 11 bases and J lost 10 bases. Per the germline V gene, CDR1 is ENHRY and CDR2 is SYGVKD. CDR3 residues: CASGGQSPLHF. CDR3 coding DNA: TGTGCCTCAGGGGGCCAGTCACCCCTCCACTTT.